This T cell receptor (beta chain) is from a study of CD8 T cells in Susac syndrome. Study-level findings and limits: As acknowledged by the study, its TCR sequencing and HLA analysis included a relatively small number of individuals.

Bulk CD8+ and CD4+ cells came from magnetic negative isolation; CD8+ TEMRA by FACS. With random hexamers, roughly 0.45 to 1 ug RNA was reverse transcribed. The amplification used immunoSEQ multiplex PCR on TCR beta CDR3; it spanned 54 Vbeta and 13 Jbeta. From the immunoSEQ multiplex PCR reads, TCRdb called clonotypes with MiXCR, one entry per CDR3 protein. Altogether about 130,000 distinct CDR3 sequences are present, around 75% being singletons, with the ten largest covering 0.51%. This clonotype has only a few counts. The antigen remains unidentified. V shed 7 bases and J shed 6 bases, with 19 bases lying between them. In germline, CDR1 is MNHNS, CDR2 SASEGT. This CDR3 is 15 amino acids long.

This clonotype was sampled from a human donor with multiple sclerosis. The chain couples TRBV6-1 to TRBJ1-5, with a tentative D call TRBD1 (6 bases). Sequenced material: CD8+ T cells from PBMCs. The CDR3 DNA reads TGTGCCAGCATATCGGGCCGAACAGGGCCTCAGCCCCAGCATTTT. It is translated as CASISGRTGPQPQHF.